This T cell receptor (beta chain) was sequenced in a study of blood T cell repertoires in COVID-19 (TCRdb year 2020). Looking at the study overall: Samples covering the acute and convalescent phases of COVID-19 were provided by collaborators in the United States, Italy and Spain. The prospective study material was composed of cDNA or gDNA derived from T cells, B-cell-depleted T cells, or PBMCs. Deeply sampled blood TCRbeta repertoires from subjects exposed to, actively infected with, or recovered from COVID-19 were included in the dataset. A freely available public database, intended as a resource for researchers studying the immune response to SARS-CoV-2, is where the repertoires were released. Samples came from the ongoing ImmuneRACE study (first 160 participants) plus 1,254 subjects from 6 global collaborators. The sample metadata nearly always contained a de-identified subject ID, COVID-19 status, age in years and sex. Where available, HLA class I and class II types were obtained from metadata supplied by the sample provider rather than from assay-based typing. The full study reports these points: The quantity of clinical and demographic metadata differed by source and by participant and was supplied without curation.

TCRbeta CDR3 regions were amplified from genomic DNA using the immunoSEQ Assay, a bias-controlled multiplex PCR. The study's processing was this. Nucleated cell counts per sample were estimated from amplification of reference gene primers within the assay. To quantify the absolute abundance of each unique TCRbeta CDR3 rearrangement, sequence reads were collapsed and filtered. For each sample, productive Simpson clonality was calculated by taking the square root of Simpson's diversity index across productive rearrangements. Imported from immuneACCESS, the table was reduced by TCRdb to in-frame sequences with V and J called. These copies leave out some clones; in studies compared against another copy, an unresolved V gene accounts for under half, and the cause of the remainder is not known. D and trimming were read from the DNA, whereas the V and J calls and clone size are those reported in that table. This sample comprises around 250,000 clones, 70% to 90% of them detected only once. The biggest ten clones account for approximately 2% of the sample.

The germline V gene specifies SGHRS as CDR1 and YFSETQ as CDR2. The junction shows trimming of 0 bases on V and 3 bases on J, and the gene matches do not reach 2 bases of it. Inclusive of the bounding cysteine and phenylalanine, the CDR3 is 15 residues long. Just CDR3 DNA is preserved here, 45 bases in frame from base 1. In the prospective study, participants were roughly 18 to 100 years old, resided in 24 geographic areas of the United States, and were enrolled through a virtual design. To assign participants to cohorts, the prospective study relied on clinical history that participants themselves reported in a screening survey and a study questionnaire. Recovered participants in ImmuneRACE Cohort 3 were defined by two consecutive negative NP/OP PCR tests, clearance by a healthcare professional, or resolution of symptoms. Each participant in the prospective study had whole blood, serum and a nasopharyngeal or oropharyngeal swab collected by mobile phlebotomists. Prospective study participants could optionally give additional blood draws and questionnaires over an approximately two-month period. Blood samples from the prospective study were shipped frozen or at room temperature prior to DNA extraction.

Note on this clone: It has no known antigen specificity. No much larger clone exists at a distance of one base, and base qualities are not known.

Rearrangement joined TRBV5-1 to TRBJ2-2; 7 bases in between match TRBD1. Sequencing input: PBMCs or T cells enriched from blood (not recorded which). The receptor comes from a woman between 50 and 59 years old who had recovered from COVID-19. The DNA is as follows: TGCGCCAGCAGCTTGGGGGACAGATACACCGGGGAGCTGTTTTTT. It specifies CASSLGDRYTGELFF.